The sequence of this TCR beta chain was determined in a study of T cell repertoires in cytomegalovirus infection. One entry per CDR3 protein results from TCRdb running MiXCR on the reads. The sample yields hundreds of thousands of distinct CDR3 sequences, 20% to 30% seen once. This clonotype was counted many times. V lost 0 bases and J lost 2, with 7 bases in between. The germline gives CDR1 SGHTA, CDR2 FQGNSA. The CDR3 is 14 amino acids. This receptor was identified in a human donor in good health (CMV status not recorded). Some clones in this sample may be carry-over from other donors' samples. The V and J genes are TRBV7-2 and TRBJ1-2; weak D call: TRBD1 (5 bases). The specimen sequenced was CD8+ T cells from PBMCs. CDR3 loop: CASSLADRNYGYTF. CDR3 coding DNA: TGTGCCAGCAGCTTAGCTGACAGAAACTATGGCTACACCTTC.